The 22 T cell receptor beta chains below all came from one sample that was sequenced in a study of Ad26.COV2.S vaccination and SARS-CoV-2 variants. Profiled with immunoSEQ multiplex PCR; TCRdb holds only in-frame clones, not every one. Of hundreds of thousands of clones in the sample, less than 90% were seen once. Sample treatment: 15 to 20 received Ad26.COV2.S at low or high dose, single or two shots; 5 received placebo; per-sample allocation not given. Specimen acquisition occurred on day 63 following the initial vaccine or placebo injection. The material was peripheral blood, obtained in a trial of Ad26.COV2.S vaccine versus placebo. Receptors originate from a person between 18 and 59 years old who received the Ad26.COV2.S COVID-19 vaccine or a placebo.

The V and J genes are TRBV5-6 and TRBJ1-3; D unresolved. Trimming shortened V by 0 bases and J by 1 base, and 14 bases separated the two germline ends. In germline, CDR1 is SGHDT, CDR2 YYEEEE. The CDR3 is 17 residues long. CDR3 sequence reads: CASSLGYRPLSGNTIYF. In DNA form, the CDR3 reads TGTGCCAGCAGCTTGGGGTACCGCCCTTTATCTGGAAACACCATATATTTT.

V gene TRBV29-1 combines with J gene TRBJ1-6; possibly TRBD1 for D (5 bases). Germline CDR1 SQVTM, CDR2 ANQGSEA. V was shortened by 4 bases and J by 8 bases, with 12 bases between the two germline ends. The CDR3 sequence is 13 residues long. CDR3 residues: CSVGAGFDSPLHF. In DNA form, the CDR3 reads TGCAGCGTTGGCGCAGGGTTTGATTCACCCCTCCACTTT.

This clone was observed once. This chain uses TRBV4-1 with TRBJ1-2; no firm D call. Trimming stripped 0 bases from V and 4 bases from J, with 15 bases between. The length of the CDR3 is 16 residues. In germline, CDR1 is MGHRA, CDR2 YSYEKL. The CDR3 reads CASSQEGGRTLYGYTF. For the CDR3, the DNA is TGCGCCAGCAGCCAAGAAGGCGGACGTACCCTCTATGGCTACACCTTC.

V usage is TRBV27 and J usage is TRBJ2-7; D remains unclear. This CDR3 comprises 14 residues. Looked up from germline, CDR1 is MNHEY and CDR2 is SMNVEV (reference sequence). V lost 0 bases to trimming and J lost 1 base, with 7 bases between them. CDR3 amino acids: CASSLSPGSYEQYF. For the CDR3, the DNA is TGTGCCAGCAGTTTATCCCCAGGTTCCTACGAGCAGTACTTC.

CDR3 DNA sequence: TGTGCCACCGGATTCCGGGACAGGGGATATATTGGCAATCAGCCCCAGCATTTT. This sequence encodes CATGFRDRGYIGNQPQHF. The gene calls are TRBV24-1 and TRBJ1-5; 10 bases match TRBD1. Germline CDR1 and CDR2: KGHDR and SFDVKD. The CDR3 totals 18 residues. V gave up 9 bases and J gave up 2 bases; unmatched junction bases: 15.

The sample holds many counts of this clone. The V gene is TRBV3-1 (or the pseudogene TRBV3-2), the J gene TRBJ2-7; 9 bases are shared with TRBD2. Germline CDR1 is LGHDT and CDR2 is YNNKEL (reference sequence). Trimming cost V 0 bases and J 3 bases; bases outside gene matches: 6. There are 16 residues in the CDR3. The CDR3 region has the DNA TGTGCCAGCAGCCAAGATGGCCAGCGGGGGGACTACGAGCAGTACTTC. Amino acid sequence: CASSQDGQRGDYEQYF.

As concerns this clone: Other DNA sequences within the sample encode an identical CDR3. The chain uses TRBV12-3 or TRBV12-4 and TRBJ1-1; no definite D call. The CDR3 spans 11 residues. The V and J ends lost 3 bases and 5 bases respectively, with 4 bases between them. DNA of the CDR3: TGTGCCAGCAGTTTCCAGACTGAAGCTTTCTTT. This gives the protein CASSFQTEAFF.

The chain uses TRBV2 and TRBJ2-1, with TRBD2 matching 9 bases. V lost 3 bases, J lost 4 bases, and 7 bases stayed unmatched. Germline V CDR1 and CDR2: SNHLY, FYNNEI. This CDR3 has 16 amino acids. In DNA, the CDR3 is TGTGCCAGCAGTGATGAAGCGGGAGGTCCATACAATGAGCAGTTCTTC. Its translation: CASSDEAGGPYNEQFF.

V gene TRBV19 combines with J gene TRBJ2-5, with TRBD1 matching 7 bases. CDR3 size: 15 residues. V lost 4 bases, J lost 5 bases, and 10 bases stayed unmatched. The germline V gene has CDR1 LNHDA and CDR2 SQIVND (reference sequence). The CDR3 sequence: CASSKTGVVGETQYF. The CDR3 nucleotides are TGTGCCAGTAGTAAAACAGGGGTAGTAGGGGAGACCCAGTACTTC.

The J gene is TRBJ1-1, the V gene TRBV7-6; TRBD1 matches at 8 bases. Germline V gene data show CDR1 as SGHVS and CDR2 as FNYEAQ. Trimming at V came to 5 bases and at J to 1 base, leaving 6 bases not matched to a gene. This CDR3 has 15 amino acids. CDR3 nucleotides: TGTGCCAGCAGCCCTAGACAGGGGAAGAACACTGAAGCTTTCTTT. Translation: CASSPRQGKNTEAFF.

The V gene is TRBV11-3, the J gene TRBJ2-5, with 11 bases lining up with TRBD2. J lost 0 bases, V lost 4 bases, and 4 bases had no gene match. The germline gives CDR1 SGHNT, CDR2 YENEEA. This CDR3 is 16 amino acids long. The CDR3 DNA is TGTGCCAGCAGCTCCCGGACTAGCGGGTACCAAGAGACCCAGTACTTC. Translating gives CASSSRTSGYQETQYF.

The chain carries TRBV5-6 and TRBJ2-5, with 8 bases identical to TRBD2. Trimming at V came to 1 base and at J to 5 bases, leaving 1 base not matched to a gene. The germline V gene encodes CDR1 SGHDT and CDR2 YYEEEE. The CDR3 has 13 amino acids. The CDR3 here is CASSLPSGETQYF. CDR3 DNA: TGTGCCAGCAGCTTGCCTAGCGGGGAGACCCAGTACTTC. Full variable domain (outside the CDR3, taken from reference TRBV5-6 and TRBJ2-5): DAGVTQSPTHLIKTRGQQVTLRCSPKSGHDTVSWYQQALGQGPQFIFQYYEEEERQRGNFPDRFSGHQFPNYSSELNVNALLLGDSALYLCASSLPSGETQYFGPGTRLLVL.

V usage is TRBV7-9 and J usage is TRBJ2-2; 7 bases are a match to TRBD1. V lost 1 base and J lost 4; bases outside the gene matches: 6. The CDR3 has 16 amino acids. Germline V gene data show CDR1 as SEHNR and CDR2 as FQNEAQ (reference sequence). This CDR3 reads CASSLGRTGITGELFF. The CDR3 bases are TGTGCCAGCAGCTTAGGCAGGACAGGTATCACCGGGGAGCTGTTTTTT.

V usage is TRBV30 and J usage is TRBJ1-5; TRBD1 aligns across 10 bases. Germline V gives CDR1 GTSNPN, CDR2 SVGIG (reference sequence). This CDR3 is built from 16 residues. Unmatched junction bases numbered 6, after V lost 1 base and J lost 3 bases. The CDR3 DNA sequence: TGTGCCTGGAGTGGAGAGACAGGGGGCTTCAATCAGCCCCAGCATTTT. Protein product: CAWSGETGGFNQPQHF.

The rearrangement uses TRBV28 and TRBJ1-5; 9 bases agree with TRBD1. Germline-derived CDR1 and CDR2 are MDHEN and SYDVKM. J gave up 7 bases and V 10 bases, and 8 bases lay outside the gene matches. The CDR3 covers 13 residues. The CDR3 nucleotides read TGTGCCACCCAGGACAGGGGAGGGCAGCCCCAGCATTTT. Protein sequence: CATQDRGGQPQHF.

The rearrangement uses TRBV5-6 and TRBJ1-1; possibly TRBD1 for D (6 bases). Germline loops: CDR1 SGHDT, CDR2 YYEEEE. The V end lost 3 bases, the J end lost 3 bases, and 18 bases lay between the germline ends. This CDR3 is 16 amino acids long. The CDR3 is CASSSWGGEVHTEAFF. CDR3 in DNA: TGTGCCAGCAGCTCCTGGGGGGGCGAGGTTCACACTGAAGCTTTCTTT.

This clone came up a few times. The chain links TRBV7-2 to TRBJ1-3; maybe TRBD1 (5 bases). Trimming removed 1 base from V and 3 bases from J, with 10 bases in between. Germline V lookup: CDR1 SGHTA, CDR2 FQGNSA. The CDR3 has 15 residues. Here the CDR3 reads CASSLVQGSGNTIYF. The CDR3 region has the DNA TGTGCCAGCAGCTTAGTCCAGGGAAGTGGAAACACCATATATTTT. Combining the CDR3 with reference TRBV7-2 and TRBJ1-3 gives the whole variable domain GAGVSQSPSNKVTEKGKDVELRCDPISGHTALYWYRQSLGQGLEFLIYFQGNSAPDKSGLPSDRFSAERTGGSVSTLTIQRTQQEDSAVYLCASSLVQGSGNTIYFGEGSWLTVV.

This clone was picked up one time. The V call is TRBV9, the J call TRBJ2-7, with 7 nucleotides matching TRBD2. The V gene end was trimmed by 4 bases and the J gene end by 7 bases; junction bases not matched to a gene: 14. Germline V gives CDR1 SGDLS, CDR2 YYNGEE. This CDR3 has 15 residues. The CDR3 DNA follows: TGTGCCAGCAGCCTAGGCGGGGGTTCCATGAGAGAGCAGTACTTC. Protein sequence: CASSLGGGSMREQYF.

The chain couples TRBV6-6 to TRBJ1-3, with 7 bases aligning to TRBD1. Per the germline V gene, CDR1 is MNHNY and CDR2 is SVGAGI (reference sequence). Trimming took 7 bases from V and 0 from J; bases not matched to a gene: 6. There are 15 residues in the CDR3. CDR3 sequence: CASTTGARSGNTIYF. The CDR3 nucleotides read TGTGCCAGCACCACAGGGGCGCGCTCTGGAAACACCATATATTTT.

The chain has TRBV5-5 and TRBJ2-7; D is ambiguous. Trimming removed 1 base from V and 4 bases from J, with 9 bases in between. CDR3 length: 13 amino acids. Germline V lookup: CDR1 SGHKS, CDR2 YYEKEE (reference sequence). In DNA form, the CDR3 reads TGTGCCAGCAGCTTGATCGTAAGGTACGAGCAGTACTTC. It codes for CASSLIVRYEQYF.

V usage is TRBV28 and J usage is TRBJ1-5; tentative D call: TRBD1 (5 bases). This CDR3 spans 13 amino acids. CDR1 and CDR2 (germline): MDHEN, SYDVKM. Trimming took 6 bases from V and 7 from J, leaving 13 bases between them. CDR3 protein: CASRIRVGQPQHF. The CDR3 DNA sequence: TGTGCCAGCAGGATCAGGGTTGGCCAGCCCCAGCATTTT.

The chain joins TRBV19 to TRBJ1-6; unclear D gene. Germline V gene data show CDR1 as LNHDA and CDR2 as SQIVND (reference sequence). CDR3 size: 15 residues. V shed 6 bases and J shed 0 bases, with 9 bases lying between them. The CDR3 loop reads CASRKESSYNSPLHF. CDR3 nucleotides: TGTGCCAGTAGAAAGGAGAGCTCCTATAATTCACCCCTCCACTTT.